What follows is one T cell receptor beta chain and its context. These data are taken from a study of shared clonotypes between healthy human individuals. Sequencing was performed with immunoSEQ multiplex PCR; in TCRdb, only in-frame clones are kept and a portion is missing. The sample has about 330,000 clones; around 74% are singletons. This CDR3 comprises 16 residues. CDR1 is LNHDA, CDR2 SQIVND, per germline (reference sequence). V was trimmed by 2 bases and J by 2 bases, leaving 12 bases between them. The rearrangement uses TRBV19 and TRBJ2-2, with D possibly being TRBD1 (6 bases). This TCR came from a man aged 30 to 45 in good health. The material sequenced was memory CD4+ T cells sorted from blood. Sample subset: CD45RA-negative fraction. The CDR3 DNA is TGTGCCAGTAGTATATGGTCAGGGGATAACACCGGGGAGCTGTTTTTT. Its protein product is CASSIWSGDNTGELFF.